A selection of T cell receptor beta chains follows, all from one sample in a study of control samples from healthy donors and cancer patients. Here immunoSEQ multiplex PCR was the method, and the copy in TCRdb shows in-frame clones only, minus some. The sample consists of 150,000 or so clones, about 94% of them appearing once. The sample taken for sequencing was blood. These receptors came from a woman aged 55-70 years in good health. CDR3s include the opening cysteine and the closing phenylalanine or tryptophan. The order of the fields is clone size, J gene, V gene, D gene, CDR3 DNA, CDR3 protein. The D gene is left open where the match is weak. Some rows have no size entry. The others give once, few or many, or a class for an expanded clone.

NA	TRBJ2-7	TRBV19	TRBD1	TGTGCCAGTAGTACTTCCGGGACAGGGTGGGAGCAGTACTTC	CASSTSGTGWEQYF
NA	TRBJ2-3	TRBV19	TRBD2	TGTGCCAGTATGCCCCGGGGGGGCCCAGATACGCAGTATTTT	CASMPRGGPDTQYF
few	TRBJ2-7	TRBV3-1/TRBV3-2	NA	TGTGCCAGCAGCCAAGTAGCAACGGAGCAGTACTTC	CASSQVATEQYF
NA	TRBJ2-5	TRBV18	NA	TGTGCCAGCTCACCACGTACCGGGGCCGAAGGCGGGACCCAGTACTTC	CASSPRTGAEGGTQYF
NA	TRBJ2-7	TRBV18	TRBD2	TGTGCCAGCTCACCACCGCGGGGGGCCCTTTCCTACGAGCAGTACTTC	CASSPPRGALSYEQYF
NA	TRBJ1-2	TRBV5-4	NA	TGTGCCTTAGCCACGGGCCGTGAGCGCTACACCTTC	CALATGRERYTF
NA	TRBJ1-1	TRBV6-5	NA	TGTGCCAGCAGTTACTCGAGGGGGGCTGAAGCTTTCTTT	CASSYSRGAEAFF
NA	TRBJ1-5	TRBV2	NA	TGTGCCAGCAGTGAATCCGGGCTCGGCAATCAGCCCCAGCATTTT	CASSESGLGNQPQHF
NA	TRBJ2-3	TRBV24-1	NA	TGTGCCACCAGTGACTCTAGTTTAGGGGGGACTCGCACAGATACGCAGTATTTT	CATSDSSLGGTRTDTQYF
NA	TRBJ1-1	TRBV18	NA	TGTGCCAGCTCACCACGGGACACTGAAGCTTTCTTT	CASSPRDTEAFF
NA	TRBJ2-5	TRBV9	NA	TGTGCCAGCAGCGTAGCCGTCACCCAAGAGACCCAGTACTTC	CASSVAVTQETQYF
NA	TRBJ1-5	TRBV2	NA	TGTGCCAGCAGTAGAGGACAGTATATTTTGCCCCAGCATTTT	CASSRGQYILPQHF
NA	TRBJ1-2	TRBV6-6	NA	TGTGCCAGCAGTTATACCGCTAACTATGGCTACACCTTC	CASSYTANYGYTF
NA	TRBJ1-2	TRBV12-3/TRBV12-4	NA	TGTGCCACTAAACAGGGCCATGGCTACACCTTC	CATKQGHGYTF
NA	TRBJ1-2	TRBV7-2	TRBD1	TGTGCCAGCAGCTCCACAGGGGATGGTGGCTACACCTTC	CASSSTGDGGYTF
NA	TRBJ2-7	TRBV18	TRBD2	TGTGCCAGCTCACTCGAAGCGGGGCCCTACGAGCAGTACTTC	CASSLEAGPYEQYF
NA	TRBJ2-6	TRBV3-1/TRBV3-2	NA	TGTGCCAGCAGCCAAGCCCCAGGGGCTGGGGCCAACGTCCTGACTTTC	CASSQAPGAGANVLTF
NA	TRBJ2-2	TRBV6-2/TRBV6-3	TRBD2	TGTGCCAGCAGCCCCATGGTAGCGGGTAACACCGGGGAGCTGTTTTTT	CASSPMVAGNTGELFF
NA	TRBJ1-1	TRBV14	NA	TGTGCCAGCAGCCAATGGGGTCGCGGAGAGAACACTGAAGCTTTCTTT	CASSQWGRGENTEAFF
NA	TRBJ2-2	TRBV7-6	TRBD1	TGTGCCAGCAGCTACAATCCGGGACAGGGGGGTCCCGGGGAGCTGTTTTTT	CASSYNPGQGGPGELFF
NA	TRBJ1-4	TRBV20-1	NA	TGCAGTGCTAGAAACATTGAAAAACTGTTTTTT	CSARNIEKLFF
NA	TRBJ2-3	TRBV29-1	TRBD2	TGCAGCCCATTAGTTGGTCTTAGCGGGGGGACAGATACGCAGTATTTT	CSPLVGLSGGTDTQYF
NA	TRBJ1-1	TRBV10-3	NA	TGTGCCATCAGTGGGGCAGCGAACACTGAAGCTTTCTTT	CAISGAANTEAFF
NA	TRBJ2-7	TRBV5-6	NA	TGTGCCAGCAGCTTGGCGATGGGGAGTCAGGAGGAGCAGTACTTC	CASSLAMGSQEEQYF
NA	TRBJ2-5	TRBV30	TRBD2	TGTGCCTGGAGTGTGCCAGCGGGGTCAGAGACCCAGTACTTC	CAWSVPAGSETQYF
NA	TRBJ2-7	TRBV18	NA	TGTGCCAGCTCGACTAGCTCCTACGAGCAGTACTTC	CASSTSSYEQYF
NA	TRBJ2-7	TRBV7-2	TRBD2	TGTGCCAGCAGCTTACTAGCGGGGGGGTACTACGAGCAGTACTTC	CASSLLAGGYYEQYF
NA	TRBJ1-2	TRBV4-3	NA	TGCGCCAGCAGCCAAAGGGAGGTCGCCGTGGGCTACACCTTC	CASSQREVAVGYTF
once	TRBJ2-7	TRBV12-5	NA	TGTGCTAGTGGTTTGGTAGGGACCGAGCAGTACTTC	CASGLVGTEQYF
NA	TRBJ2-3	TRBV27	NA	TGTGCCAGCAGTAAGGGGGGCGGTCGAAACACAGATACGCAGTATTTT	CASSKGGGRNTDTQYF
NA	TRBJ2-1	TRBV19	TRBD2	TGTGCCAGTAGTCCTAGCGGGGGGTCCTACAATGAGCAGTTCTTC	CASSPSGGSYNEQFF
NA	TRBJ2-5	TRBV3-1/TRBV3-2	NA	TGTGCCAGCAGCCAAATAGGACAGTTCCAAGAGACCCAGTACTTC	CASSQIGQFQETQYF
NA	TRBJ1-3	TRBV7-2	NA	TGTGCCAGCAGCTTAGCGCAAAGGGGGATCGTTGGAAACACCATATATTTT	CASSLAQRGIVGNTIYF
NA	TRBJ2-3	TRBV5-4	TRBD1	TGTGCCAGCAGCCTCGGACAGGAGTTAACAGATACGCAGTATTTT	CASSLGQELTDTQYF
few	TRBJ1-1	TRBV18	NA	TGTGCCAGCTCACCCCACATGAACACTGAAGCTTTCTTT	CASSPHMNTEAFF
NA	TRBJ2-3	TRBV6-2/TRBV6-3	NA	TGTGCCAGCAGTTACTCCGCCGGGCTTGCGCAGTATTTT	CASSYSAGLAQYF
NA	TRBJ1-5	TRBV7-2	TRBD1	TGTGCCAGCAGCTTAGTGACAGGGGATCAGCCCCAGCATTTT	CASSLVTGDQPQHF
NA	TRBJ2-3	TRBV6-5	NA	TGTGCCAGCAGTTACGTCGGCACGCAGTATTTT	CASSYVGTQYF
NA	TRBJ1-2	TRBV27	NA	TGTGCCAGCAGTTTATTTGGCAGCGGCTATGGCTACACCTTC	CASSLFGSGYGYTF
NA	TRBJ1-6	TRBV5-1	TRBD1	TGCGCCAGCAGCTTGGGGACAGGGGGAACTTCACCCCTCCACTTT	CASSLGTGGTSPLHF
NA	TRBJ1-2	TRBV9	NA	TGTGCCAGCAGCGTAGACGGGGGTGGCTACACCTTC	CASSVDGGGYTF
NA	TRBJ2-5	TRBV7-9	TRBD1	TGTGCCAGCAGCCGGACAGGGGGCTTAGGAGAGACCCAGTACTTC	CASSRTGGLGETQYF
NA	TRBJ2-7	TRBV27	TRBD1	TGTGCCACCGGACAGGGATGGGACGAGCAGTACTTC	CATGQGWDEQYF
NA	TRBJ2-3	TRBV30	TRBD2	TGTGCCTGGTCGGCTAGCGGGGATACGCAGTATTTT	CAWSASGDTQYF
NA	TRBJ2-7	TRBV6-6	NA	TGTGCCAGCACCACGGGACGGGCCGCCTACGAGCAGTACTTC	CASTTGRAAYEQYF